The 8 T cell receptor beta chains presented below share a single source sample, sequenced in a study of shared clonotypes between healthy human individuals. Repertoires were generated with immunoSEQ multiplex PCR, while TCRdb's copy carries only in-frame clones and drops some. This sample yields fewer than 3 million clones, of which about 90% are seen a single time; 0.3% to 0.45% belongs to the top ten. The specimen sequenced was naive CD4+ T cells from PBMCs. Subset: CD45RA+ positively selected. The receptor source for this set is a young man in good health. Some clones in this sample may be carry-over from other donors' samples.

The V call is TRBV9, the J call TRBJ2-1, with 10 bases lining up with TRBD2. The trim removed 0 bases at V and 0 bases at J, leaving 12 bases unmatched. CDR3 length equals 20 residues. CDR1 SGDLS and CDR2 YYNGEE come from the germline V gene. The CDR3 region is CASSVGVSGGSLSSYNEQFF. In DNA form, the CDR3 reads TGTGCCAGCAGCGTAGGGGTTAGCGGGGGGTCCCTAAGCTCCTACAATGAGCAGTTCTTC.

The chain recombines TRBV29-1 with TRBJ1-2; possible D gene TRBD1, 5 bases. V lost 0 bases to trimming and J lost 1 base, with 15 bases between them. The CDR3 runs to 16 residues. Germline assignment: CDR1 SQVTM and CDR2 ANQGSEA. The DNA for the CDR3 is TGCAGCGTTGAAGACAGGGTTGACGCTTATAACTATGGCTACACCTTC. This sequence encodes CSVEDRVDAYNYGYTF. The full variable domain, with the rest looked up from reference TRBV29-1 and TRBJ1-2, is SAVISQKPSRDICQRGTSLTIQCQVDSQVTMMFWYRQQPGQSLTLIATANQGSEATYESGFVIDKFPISRPNLTFSTLTVSNMSPEDSSIYLCSVEDRVDAYNYGYTFGSGTRLTVV.

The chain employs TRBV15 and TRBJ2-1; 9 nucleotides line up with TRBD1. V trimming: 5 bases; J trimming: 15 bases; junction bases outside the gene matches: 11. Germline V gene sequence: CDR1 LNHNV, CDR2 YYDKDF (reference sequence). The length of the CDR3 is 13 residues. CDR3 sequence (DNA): TGTGCCACCAGCGGATATGGGGGACAGGGACTGTTCTTC. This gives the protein CATSGYGGQGLFF.

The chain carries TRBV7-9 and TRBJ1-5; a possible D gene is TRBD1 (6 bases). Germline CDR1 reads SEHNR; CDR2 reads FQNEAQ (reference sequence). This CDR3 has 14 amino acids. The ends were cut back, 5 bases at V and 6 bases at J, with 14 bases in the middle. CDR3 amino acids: CASSPGVEGQPQHF. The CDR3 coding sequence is TGTGCCAGCAGCCCAGGGGTAGAGGGTCAGCCCCAGCATTTT.

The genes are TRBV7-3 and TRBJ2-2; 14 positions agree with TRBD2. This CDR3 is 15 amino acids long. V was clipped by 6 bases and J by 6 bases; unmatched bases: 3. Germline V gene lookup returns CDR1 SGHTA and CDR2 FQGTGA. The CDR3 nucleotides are TGTGCCAGCAGGCAGGGACTAGCGGGAGCCGGGGAGCTGTTTTTT. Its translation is CASRQGLAGAGELFF.

The CDR3 sequence: CASSFSWQHMNTEAFF. The CDR3, as DNA: TGTGCCAGCAGTTTTTCCTGGCAGCACATGAACACTGAAGCTTTCTTT. This chain uses TRBV28 with TRBJ1-1; D is ambiguous. Germline V lookup: CDR1 MDHEN, CDR2 SYDVKM. The CDR3 extends over 16 amino acids. V was trimmed by 3 bases and J by 0 bases, leaving 14 bases between them.

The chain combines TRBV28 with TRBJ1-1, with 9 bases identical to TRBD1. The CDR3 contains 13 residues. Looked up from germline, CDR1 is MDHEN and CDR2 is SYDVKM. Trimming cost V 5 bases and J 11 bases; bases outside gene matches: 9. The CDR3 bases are TGTGCCAGCAGTCCCCGGGACAGGGTGGGGGCTTTCTTT. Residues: CASSPRDRVGAFF. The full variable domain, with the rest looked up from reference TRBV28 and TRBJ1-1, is DVKVTQSSRYLVKRTGEKVFLECVQDMDHENMFWYRQDPGLGLRLIYFSYDVKMKEKGDIPEGYSVSREKKERFSLILESASTNQTSMYLCASSPRDRVGAFFGQGTRLTVV.

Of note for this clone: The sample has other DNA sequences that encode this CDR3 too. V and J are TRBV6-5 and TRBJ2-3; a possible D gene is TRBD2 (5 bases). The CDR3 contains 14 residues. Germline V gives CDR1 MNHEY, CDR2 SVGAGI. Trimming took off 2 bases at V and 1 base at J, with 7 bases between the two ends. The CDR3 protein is CASSYTRGTDTQYF. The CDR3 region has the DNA TGTGCCAGCAGTTACACTAGGGGCACAGATACGCAGTATTTT.